This record looks at one TCR beta chain sequence and its context. In the source study's methods: Researchers report that nucleated cell counts were estimated from reference gene primer amplification. Sequencing was performed with immunoSEQ multiplex PCR; in TCRdb, only in-frame clones are kept and a portion is missing. D and trimming were read from the DNA, whereas the V and J calls and clone size are those reported in that table. The repertoire has 160,000 or so clones, about 79% of them found once; the top ten carry nearly 15%. The study drew participants aged roughly 18 to 89 years from fewer than 30 US areas. Self-reported history from a screening survey and questionnaire set each donor's cohort. Donors of Cohort 3 who recovered were those that had two negative PCRs, clearance, or symptom resolution. The sample originates from a study of blood T cell repertoires in COVID-19. The CDR3 loop spans 15 amino acids. Looked up from germline, CDR1 is LGHDT and CDR2 is YNNKEL (reference sequence). Trimming took 5 bases from V and 0 from J, leaving 11 bases between them.

The sequenced sample was PBMCs or T cells enriched from blood (not recorded which). This chain links TRBV3-1 (or the pseudogene TRBV3-2) with TRBJ1-3; weak D call: TRBD1 (6 bases). This sequence originates from a man in his fifties or sixties who had recovered from COVID-19. CDR3 in amino acids: CASSFDRSSGNTIYF. The CDR3 DNA follows: TGTGCCAGCAGCTTCGACAGGAGCTCTGGAAACACCATATATTTT.